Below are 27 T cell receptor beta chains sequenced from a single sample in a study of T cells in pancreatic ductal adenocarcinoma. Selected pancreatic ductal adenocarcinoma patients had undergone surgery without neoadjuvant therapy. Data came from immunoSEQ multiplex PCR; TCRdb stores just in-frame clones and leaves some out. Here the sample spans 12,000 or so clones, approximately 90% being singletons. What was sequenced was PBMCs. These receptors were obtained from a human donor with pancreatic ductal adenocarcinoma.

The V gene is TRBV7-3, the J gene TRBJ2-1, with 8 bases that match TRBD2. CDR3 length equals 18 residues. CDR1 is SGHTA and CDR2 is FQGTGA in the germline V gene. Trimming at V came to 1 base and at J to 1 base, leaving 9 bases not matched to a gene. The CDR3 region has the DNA TGTGCCAGCAGCTTAAATTTCGGGAGGGCCGGATCCTACAATGAGCAGTTCTTC. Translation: CASSLNFGRAGSYNEQFF.

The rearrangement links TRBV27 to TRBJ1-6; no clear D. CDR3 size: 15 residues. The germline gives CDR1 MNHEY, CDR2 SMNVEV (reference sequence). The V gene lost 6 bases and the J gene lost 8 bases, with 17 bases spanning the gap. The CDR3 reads CASRIWQVSDSPLHF. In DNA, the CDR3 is TGTGCCAGCAGAATTTGGCAGGTTTCTGATTCACCCCTCCACTTT.

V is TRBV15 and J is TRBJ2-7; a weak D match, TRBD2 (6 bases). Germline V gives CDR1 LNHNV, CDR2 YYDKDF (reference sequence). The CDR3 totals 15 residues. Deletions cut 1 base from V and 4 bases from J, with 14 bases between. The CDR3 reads CATSRGGGLGYEQYF. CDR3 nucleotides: TGTGCCACCAGCAGAGGTGGGGGACTTGGGTACGAGCAGTACTTC.

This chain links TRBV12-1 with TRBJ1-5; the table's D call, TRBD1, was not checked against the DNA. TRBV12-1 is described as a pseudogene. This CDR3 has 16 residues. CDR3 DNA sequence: TGTGCCAGCAGCTTCGAAAGACAGGGGCTGAGACAGCCCCAGCATTTT. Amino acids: CASSFERQGLRQPQHF.

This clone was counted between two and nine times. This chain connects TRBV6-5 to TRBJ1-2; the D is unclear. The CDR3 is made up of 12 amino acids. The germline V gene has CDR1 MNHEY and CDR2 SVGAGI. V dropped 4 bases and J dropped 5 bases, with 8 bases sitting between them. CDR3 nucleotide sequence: TGTGCCAGCAGTTTTAGACCATATGGCTACACCTTC. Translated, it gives CASSFRPYGYTF.

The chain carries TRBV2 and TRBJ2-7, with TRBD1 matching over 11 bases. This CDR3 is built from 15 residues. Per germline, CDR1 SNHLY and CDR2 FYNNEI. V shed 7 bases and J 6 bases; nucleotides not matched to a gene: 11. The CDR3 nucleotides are TGTGCCAGCATTCCCGATTCCGGGACAGGGGGCGAGCAGTACTTC. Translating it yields CASIPDSGTGGEQYF.

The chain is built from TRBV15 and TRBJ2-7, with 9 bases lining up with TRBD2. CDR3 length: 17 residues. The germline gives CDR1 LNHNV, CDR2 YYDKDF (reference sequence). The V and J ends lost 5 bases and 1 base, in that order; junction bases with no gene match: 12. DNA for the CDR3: TGTGCCACCAGCCATCAATTTAGCGGGAGTATTTCCTACGAGCAGTACTTC. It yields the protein CATSHQFSGSISYEQYF. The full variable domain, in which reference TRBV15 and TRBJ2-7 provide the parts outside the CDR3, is DAMVIQNPRYQVTQFGKPVTLSCSQTLNHNVMYWYQQKSSQAPKLLFHYYDKDFNNEADTPDNFQSRRPNTSFCFLDIRSPGLGDTAMYLCATSHQFSGSISYEQYFGPGTRLTVT.

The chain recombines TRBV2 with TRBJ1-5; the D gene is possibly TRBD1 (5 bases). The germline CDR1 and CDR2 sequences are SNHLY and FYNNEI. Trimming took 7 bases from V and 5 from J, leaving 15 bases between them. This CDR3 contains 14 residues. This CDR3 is CASTSDGGYQPQHF. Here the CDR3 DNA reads TGTGCCAGCACCTCAGACGGGGGTTATCAGCCCCAGCATTTT.

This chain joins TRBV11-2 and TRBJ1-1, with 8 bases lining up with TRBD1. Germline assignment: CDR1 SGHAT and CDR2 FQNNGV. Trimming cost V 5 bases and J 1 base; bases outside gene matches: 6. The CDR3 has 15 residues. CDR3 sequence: CASSTHRGRNTEAFF. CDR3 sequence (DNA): TGTGCCAGCAGCACGCACAGGGGGAGGAACACTGAAGCTTTCTTT.

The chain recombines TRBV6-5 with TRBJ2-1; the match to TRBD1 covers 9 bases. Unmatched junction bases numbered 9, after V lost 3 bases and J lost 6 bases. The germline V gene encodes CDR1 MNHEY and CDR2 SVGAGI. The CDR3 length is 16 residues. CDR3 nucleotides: TGTGCCAGCAGTTATGGTGGGGACAGGGCTCGCAATGAGCAGTTCTTC. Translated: CASSYGGDRARNEQFF.

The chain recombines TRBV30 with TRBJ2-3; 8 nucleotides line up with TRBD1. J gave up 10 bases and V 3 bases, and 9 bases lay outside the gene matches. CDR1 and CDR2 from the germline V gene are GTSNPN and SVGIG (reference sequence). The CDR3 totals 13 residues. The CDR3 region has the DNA TGTGCCTGGAGCAAGATGGACAGGGCTGCGCAGTATTTT. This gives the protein CAWSKMDRAAQYF.

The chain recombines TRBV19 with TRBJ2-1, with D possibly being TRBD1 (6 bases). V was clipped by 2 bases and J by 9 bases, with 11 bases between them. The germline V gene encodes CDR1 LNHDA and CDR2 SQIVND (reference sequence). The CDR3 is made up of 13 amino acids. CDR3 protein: CASSISDSGEQFF. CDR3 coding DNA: TGTGCCAGTAGTATATCGGACAGTGGTGAGCAGTTCTTC. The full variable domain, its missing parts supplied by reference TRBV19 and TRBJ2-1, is DGGITQSPKYLFRKEGQNVTLSCEQNLNHDAMYWYRQDPGQGLRLIYYSQIVNDFQKGDIAEGYSVSREKKESFPLTVTSAQKNPTAFYLCASSISDSGEQFFGPGTRLTVL.

In DNA form, the CDR3 reads TGTGCCAGTAGGCCCAGGGAAGATCAGCCCCAGCATTTT. Amino acids: CASRPREDQPQHF. This rearrangement joins TRBV19 to TRBJ1-5, with D possibly TRBD1 on 5 matching bases. Germline V CDR1 and CDR2: LNHDA, SQIVND (reference sequence). This CDR3 is 13 amino acids long. Trimming removed 6 bases from V and 5 bases from J, with 11 bases in between.

The CDR3 loop is CASSLQQNTEAFF. CDR3 nucleotides: TGTGCCAGCAGCCTACAACAGAACACTGAAGCTTTCTTT. V usage is TRBV11-3 and J usage is TRBJ1-1; D call uncertain. Trimming left V 5 bases short and J 1 base short, with 8 bases between. CDR1 is SGHNT, CDR2 YENEEA, per germline. The CDR3 contains 13 residues.

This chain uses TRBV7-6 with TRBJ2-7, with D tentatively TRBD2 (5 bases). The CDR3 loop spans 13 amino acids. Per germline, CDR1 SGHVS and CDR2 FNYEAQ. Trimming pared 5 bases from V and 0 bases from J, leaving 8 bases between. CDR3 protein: CASSPGISYEQYF. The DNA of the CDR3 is TGTGCCAGCAGCCCGGGGATCTCCTACGAGCAGTACTTC.

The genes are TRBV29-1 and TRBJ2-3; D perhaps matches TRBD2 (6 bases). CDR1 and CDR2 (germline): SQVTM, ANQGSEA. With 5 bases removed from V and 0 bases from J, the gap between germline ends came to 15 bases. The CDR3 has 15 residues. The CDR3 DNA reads TGCAGCGTTAACGGGGGACTTTTGAGCACAGATACGCAGTATTTT. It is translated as CSVNGGLLSTDTQYF.

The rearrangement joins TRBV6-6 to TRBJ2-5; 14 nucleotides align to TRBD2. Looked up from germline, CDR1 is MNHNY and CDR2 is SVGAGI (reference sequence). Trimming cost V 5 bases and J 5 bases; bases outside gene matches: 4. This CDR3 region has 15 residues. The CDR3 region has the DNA TGTGCCAGCAGTAGGACTAGCGGGAGGTCGGAGACCCAGTACTTC. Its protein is CASSRTSGRSETQYF.

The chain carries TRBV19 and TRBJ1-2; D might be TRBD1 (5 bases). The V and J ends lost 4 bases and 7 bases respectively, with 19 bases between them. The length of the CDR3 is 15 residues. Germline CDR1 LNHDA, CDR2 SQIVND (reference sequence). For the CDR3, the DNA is TGTGCCAGTAGTAAAGGGGCGGAAAGTGGTCCTGGCTACACCTTC. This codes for CASSKGAESGPGYTF.

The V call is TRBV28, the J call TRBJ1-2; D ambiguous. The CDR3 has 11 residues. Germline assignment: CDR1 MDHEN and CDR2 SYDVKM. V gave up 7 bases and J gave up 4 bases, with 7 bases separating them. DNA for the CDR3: TGTGCCAGCACAGGCATCTATGGCTACACCTTC. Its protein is CASTGIYGYTF.

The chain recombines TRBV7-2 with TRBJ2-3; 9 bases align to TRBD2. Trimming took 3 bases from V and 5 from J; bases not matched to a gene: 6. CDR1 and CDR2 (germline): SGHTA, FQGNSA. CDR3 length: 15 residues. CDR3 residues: CASSLLAGKGDTQYF. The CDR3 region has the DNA TGTGCCAGCAGCTTGCTAGCGGGGAAAGGAGATACGCAGTATTTT.

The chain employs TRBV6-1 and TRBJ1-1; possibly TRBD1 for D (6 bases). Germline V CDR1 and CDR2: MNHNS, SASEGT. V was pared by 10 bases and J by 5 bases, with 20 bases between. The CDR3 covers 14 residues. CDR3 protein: CATSRGGLSTEAFF. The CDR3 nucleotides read TGTGCCACAAGTCGAGGGGGTTTGAGTACTGAAGCTTTCTTT.

The DNA for the CDR3 is TGCGCCAGCAGCTTGGATAGAGGGGCCTACAATGAGCAGTTCTTC. As protein: CASSLDRGAYNEQFF. The chain carries TRBV5-1 and TRBJ2-1; D tentatively fits TRBD1 or TRBD2 (5 bases each). Per the germline V gene, CDR1 is SGHRS and CDR2 is YFSETQ. This CDR3 spans 15 amino acids. Trimming cost V 0 bases and J 2 bases, with 9 bases left between them.

The CDR3 DNA reads as TGTGCCAGCAGCCGGTTTGACGATCAGCCCCAGCATTTT. Amino acids: CASSRFDDQPQHF. The chain uses TRBV11-2 and TRBJ1-5; no reliable D call. Trimming pared 5 bases from V and 5 bases from J, leaving 10 bases between. The CDR3 runs 13 residues. CDR1 SGHAT and CDR2 FQNNGV come from the germline V gene.

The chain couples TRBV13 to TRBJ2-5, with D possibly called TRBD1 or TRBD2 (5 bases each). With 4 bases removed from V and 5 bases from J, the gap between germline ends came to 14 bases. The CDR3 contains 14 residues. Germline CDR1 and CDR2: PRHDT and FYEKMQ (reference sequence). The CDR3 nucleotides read TGTGCCAGCAGCTCCCGGGACCCCATCGAGACCCAGTACTTC. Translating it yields CASSSRDPIETQYF.

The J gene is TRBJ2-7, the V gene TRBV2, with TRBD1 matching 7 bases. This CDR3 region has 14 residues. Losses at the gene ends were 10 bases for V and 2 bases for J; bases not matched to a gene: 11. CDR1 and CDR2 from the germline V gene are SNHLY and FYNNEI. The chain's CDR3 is CATDQRDSTYEQYF. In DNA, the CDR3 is TGTGCCACCGACCAACGGGACAGCACCTACGAGCAGTACTTC.

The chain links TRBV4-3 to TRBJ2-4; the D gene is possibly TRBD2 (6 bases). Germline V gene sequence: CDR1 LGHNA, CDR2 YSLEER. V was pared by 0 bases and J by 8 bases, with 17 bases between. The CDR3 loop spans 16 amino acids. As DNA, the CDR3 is TGCGCCAGCAGCCAAGAGCGGGGACCGGACGGGGACATTCAGTACTTC. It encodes CASSQERGPDGDIQYF.

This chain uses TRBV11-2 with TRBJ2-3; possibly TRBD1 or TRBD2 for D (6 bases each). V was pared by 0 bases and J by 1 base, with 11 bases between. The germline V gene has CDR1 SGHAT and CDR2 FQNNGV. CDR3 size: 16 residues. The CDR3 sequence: CASSLDQRGGTDTQYF. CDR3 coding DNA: TGTGCCAGCAGCTTAGATCAAAGGGGGGGCACAGATACGCAGTATTTT.